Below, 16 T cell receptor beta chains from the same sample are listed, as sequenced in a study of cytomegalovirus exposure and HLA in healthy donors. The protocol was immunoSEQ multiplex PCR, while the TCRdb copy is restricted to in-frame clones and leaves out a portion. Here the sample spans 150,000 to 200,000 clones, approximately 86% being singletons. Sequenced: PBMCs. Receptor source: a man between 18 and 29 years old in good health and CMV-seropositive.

The CDR3 sequence: CASSRGQGGNTEAFF. Written as DNA, the CDR3 is TGTGCCAGCAGCCGAGGACAGGGTGGGAACACTGAAGCTTTCTTT. V usage is TRBV4-2 and J usage is TRBJ1-1, with TRBD1 identical over 8 bases. The CDR3 sequence is 15 residues long. The V gene's germline CDR1 is LGHNA and CDR2 YNFKEQ. The junction had 5 bases not matched to a gene; V was cut back by 4 bases and J by 1 base.

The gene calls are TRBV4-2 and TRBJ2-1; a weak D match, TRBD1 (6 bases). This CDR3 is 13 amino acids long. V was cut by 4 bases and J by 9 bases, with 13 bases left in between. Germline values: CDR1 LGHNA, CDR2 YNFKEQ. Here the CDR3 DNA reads TGTGCCAGCAGCCGAACTATAGGGGGTGAGCAGTTCTTC. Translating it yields CASSRTIGGEQFF.

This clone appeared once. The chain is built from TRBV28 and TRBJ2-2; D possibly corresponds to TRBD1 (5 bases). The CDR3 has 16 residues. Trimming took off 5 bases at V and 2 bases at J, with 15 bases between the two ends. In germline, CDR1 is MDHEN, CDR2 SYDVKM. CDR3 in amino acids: CASSLAGRANTGELFF. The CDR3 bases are TGTGCCAGCAGTCTCGCTGGCAGGGCAAACACCGGGGAGCTGTTTTTT.

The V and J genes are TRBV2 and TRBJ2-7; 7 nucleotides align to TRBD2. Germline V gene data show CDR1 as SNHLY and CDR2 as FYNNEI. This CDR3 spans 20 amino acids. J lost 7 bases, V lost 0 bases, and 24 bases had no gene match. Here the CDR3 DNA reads TGTGCCAGCAGTGAAGCGGCCCCCGGCCTAGCGGAGGTTGGGCGGGAGGAGCAGTACTTC. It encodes CASSEAAPGLAEVGREEQYF.

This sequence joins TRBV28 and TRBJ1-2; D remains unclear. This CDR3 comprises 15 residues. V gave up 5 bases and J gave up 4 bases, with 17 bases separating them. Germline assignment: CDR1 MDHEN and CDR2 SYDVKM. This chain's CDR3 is CASSPIRTRGYGYTF. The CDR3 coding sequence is TGTGCCAGCAGTCCCATCAGGACTCGGGGCTATGGCTACACCTTC.

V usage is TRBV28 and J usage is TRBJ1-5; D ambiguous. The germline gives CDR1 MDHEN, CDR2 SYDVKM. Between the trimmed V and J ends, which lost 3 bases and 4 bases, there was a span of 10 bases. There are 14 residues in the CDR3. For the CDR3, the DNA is TGTGCCAGCAGTTTGATCAGTTTAAATCAGCCCCAGCATTTT. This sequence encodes CASSLISLNQPQHF.

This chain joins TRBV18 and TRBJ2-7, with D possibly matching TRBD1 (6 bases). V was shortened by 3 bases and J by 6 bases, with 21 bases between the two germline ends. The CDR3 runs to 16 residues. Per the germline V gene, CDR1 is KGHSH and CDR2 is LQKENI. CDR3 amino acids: CASSPLGTGPLGEQYF. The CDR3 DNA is TGTGCCAGCTCACCCCTCGGTACAGGGCCCTTGGGCGAGCAGTACTTC.

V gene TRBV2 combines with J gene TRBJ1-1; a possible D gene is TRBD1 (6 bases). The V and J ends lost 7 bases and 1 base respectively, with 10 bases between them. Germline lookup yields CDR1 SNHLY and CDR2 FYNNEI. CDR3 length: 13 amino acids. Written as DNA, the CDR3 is TGTGCCAGCAAGGGACAAAGGAACACTGAAGCTTTCTTT. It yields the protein CASKGQRNTEAFF.

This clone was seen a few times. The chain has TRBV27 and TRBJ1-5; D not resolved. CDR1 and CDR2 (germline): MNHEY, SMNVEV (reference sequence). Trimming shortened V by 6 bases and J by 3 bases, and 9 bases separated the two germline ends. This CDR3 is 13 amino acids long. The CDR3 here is CASRTGSNQPQHF. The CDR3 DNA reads TGTGCCAGCAGGACCGGGTCCAATCAGCCCCAGCATTTT.

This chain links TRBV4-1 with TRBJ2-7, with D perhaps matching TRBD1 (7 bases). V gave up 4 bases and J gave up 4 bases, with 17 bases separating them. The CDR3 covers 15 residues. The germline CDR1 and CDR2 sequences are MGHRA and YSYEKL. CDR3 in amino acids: CASSLGGTASYEQYF. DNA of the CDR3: TGCGCCAGCAGCCTTGGAGGGACAGCAAGTTACGAGCAGTACTTC.

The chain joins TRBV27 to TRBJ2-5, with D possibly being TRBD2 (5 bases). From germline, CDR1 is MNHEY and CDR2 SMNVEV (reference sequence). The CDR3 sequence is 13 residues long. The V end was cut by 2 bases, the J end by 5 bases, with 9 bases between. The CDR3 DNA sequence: TGTGCCAGCAGTTTAACGGACTCCGAGACCCAGTACTTC. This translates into CASSLTDSETQYF.

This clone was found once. CDR3 sequence reads: CASSLAAGIAEELFF. The CDR3 DNA is TGTGCCAGCAGCTTAGCTGCGGGGATTGCCGAGGAACTGTTTTTT. V and J are TRBV7-9 and TRBJ1-4, with D unclear. In germline, CDR1 is SEHNR, CDR2 FQNEAQ (reference sequence). V lost 0 bases and J 12 bases, leaving 17 bases between the germline ends. The CDR3 totals 15 residues. Based on the CDR3 plus reference TRBV7-9 and TRBJ1-4, the full variable domain is DTGVSQNPRHKITKRGQNVTFRCDPISEHNRLYWYRQTLGQGPEFLTYFQNEAQLEKSRLLSDRFSAERPKGSFSTLEIQRTEQGDSAMYLCASSLAAGIAEELFFGSGTQLSVL.

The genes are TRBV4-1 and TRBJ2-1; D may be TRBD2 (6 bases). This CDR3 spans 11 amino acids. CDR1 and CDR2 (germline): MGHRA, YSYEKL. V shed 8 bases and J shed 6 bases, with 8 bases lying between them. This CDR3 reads CASGRGNEQFF. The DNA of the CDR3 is TGCGCCAGCGGGCGGGGCAATGAGCAGTTCTTC.

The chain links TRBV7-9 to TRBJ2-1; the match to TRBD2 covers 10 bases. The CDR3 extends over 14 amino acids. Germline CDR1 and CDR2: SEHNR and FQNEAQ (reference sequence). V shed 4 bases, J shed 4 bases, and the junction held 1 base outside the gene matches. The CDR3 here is CASSSTSGYNEQFF. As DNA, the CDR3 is TGTGCCAGCAGCTCGACTAGCGGGTACAATGAGCAGTTCTTC.

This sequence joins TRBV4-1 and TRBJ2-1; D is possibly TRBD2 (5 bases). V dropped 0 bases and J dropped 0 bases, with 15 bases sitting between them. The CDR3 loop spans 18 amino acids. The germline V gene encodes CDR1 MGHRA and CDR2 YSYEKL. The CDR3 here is CASSQEGWRTSSYNEQFF. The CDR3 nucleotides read TGCGCCAGCAGCCAAGAAGGTTGGAGGACGAGCTCCTACAATGAGCAGTTCTTC.

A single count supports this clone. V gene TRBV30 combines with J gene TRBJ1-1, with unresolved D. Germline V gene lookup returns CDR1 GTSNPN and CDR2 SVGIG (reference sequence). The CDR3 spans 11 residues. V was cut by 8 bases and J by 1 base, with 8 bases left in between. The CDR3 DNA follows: TGTGCCCGGGAAGCGAACACTGAAGCTTTCTTT. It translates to CAREANTEAFF.